Listed below are T cell receptor beta chains from one sample, sequenced in a study of blood T cell repertoires in COVID-19. Method: immunoSEQ multiplex PCR; TCRdb's copy keeps in-frame clones and lacks some. The sample has 310,000 or so clones, about 82% seen once. Specimen: peripheral blood. These receptors all come from a woman between 45 and 65 years old with acute or convalescent COVID-19. The CDR3 runs from the conserved cysteine through the conserved F or W. Each record gives: J gene, V gene, D gene, clone size, CDR3 protein, CDR3 DNA. The D gene is left open where the match is weak. The listing skips clone size in some rows; elsewhere it reads once, few, many or a size class.

TRBJ1-2 | TRBV14 | TRBD1 | . | CASSLPGQGGYGYTF | TGTGCCAGCAGCCTCCCGGGACAGGGAGGCTATGGCTACACCTTC
TRBJ2-7 | TRBV24-1 | TRBD1 | . | CATSESGQGYNEQYF | TGTGCCACCAGTGAATCCGGACAGGGATATAACGAGCAGTACTTC
TRBJ2-2 | TRBV7-7 | . | . | CASSGPGGSTGELFF | TGTGCCAGTAGCGGGCCAGGGGGCTCAACCGGGGAGCTGTTTTTT
TRBJ1-4 | TRBV6-5 | TRBD1 | . | CASSSFTGELGKLFF | TGTGCCAGCAGTTCCTTTACAGGGGAATTAGGAAAACTGTTTTTT
TRBJ2-3 | TRBV7-3 | TRBD2 | few | CASSQRTSGRVDTQYF | TGTGCCAGCAGCCAGCGGACTAGCGGGAGGGTGGATACGCAGTATTTT
TRBJ2-3 | TRBV2 | TRBD2 | few | CASSDQGGSDTQYF | TGTGCCAGCAGTGATCAGGGAGGGTCAGATACGCAGTATTTT
TRBJ1-2 | TRBV7-9 | TRBD1 | . | CASSLAGGDGYTF | TGTGCCAGCAGCTTGGCAGGGGGCGACGGCTACACCTTC
TRBJ2-3 | TRBV27 | TRBD2 | . | CASSLISGSGGDTQYF | TGTGCCAGCAGTTTAATTAGCGGGAGTGGTGGAGATACGCAGTATTTT
TRBJ2-7 | TRBV27 | . | . | CASSSRVYEQYF | TGTGCCAGCAGTTCCAGGGTTTACGAGCAGTACTTC
TRBJ2-7 | TRBV9 | TRBD1 | few | CASSPRDRGEQYF | TGTGCCAGCAGCCCCCGGGACAGGGGTGAGCAGTACTTC
TRBJ1-2 | TRBV11-2 | TRBD1 | . | CASSLTPGTGPQNYGYTF | TGTGCCAGCAGCCTTACCCCCGGGACAGGGCCCCAGAACTATGGCTACACCTTC
TRBJ2-5 | TRBV10-3 | TRBD1 | . | CAISKGQGDRETQYF | TGTGCCATCAGTAAGGGACAGGGGGACCGAGAGACCCAGTACTTC
TRBJ1-2 | TRBV9 | . | . | CASTPSGLLYGYTF | TGTGCCAGCACCCCGTCAGGACTCCTCTATGGCTACACCTTC
TRBJ1-2 | TRBV5-1 | . | . | CASSLDADGYTF | TGCGCCAGCAGCTTGGACGCGGATGGCTACACCTTC
TRBJ2-5 | TRBV7-2 | TRBD1 | . | CASSPVRDSQETQYF | TGTGCCAGCAGCCCCGTTCGGGACAGCCAAGAGACCCAGTACTTC
TRBJ2-7 | TRBV28 | TRBD2 | . | CASSLFGGRAPNEQYF | TGTGCCAGCAGTTTATTTGGCGGGAGGGCCCCCAACGAGCAGTACTTC
TRBJ2-3 | TRBV19 | . | . | CASSPTSTDTQYF | TGTGCCAGTAGCCCCACTAGCACAGATACGCAGTATTTT
TRBJ2-3 | TRBV10-3 | TRBD1 | . | CAIWTGGIKDTQYF | TGTGCCATCTGGACAGGGGGTATTAAAGATACGCAGTATTTT
TRBJ1-3 | TRBV6-5 | . | . | CASSYGQFGNTIYF | TGTGCCAGCAGTTACGGACAGTTTGGAAACACCATATATTTT
TRBJ1-5 | TRBV19 | TRBD1 | . | CASAARTRGDGNQPQHF | TGTGCCAGTGCGGCCCGGACCAGGGGGGATGGCAATCAGCCCCAGCATTTT
TRBJ1-1 | TRBV9 | TRBD1 | once | CASSVDDRGMVGVRTEAFF | TGTGCCAGCAGCGTAGATGACAGGGGCATGGTTGGAGTAAGGACTGAAGCTTTCTTT
TRBJ1-6 | TRBV6-6 | . | few | CASRLPGSNSPLHF | TGTGCCAGCAGACTCCCAGGGTCAAATTCACCCCTCCACTTT
TRBJ2-7 | TRBV10-3 | TRBD1 | . | CAISVFGTGGHEQYF | TGTGCCATCAGTGTATTTGGGACAGGGGGCCACGAGCAGTACTTC
TRBJ2-1 | TRBV9 | . | . | CASSVLGGSYNEQFF | TGTGCCAGCAGCGTTTTAGGGGGCTCCTACAATGAGCAGTTCTTC
TRBJ2-1 | TRBV7-8 | . | . | CASSFGAGIDYEQFF | TGTGCCAGCAGCTTTGGGGCGGGAATCGATTATGAGCAGTTCTTC
TRBJ2-1 | TRBV29-1 | . | . | CSILGGDEQFF | TGCAGTATCCTAGGAGGGGATGAGCAGTTCTTC
TRBJ1-1 | TRBV5-8 | . | once | CASSGTGRTEAFF | TGTGCCAGCAGCGGTACAGGGCGAACTGAAGCTTTCTTT
TRBJ2-3 | TRBV5-4 | . | . | CASSSWTSTDTQYF | TGTGCCAGCAGCTCCTGGACTAGCACAGATACGCAGTATTTT
TRBJ1-6 | TRBV19 | TRBD1 | . | CASRTQGGSPLHF | TGTGCCAGCAGGACACAGGGGGGTTCACCCCTCCACTTT
TRBJ2-1 | TRBV18 | TRBD2 | . | CASSPGLAGAREQFF | TGTGCCAGCTCACCGGGACTAGCGGGAGCACGTGAGCAGTTCTTC
TRBJ1-1 | TRBV29-1 | . | . | CSVETQGRRAEAFF | TGCAGCGTTGAAACACAGGGTCGACGGGCTGAAGCTTTCTTT
TRBJ1-2 | TRBV5-6 | . | . | CASSYRTANYGYTF | TGTGCCAGCAGCTACCGGACAGCTAACTATGGCTACACCTTC
TRBJ2-7 | TRBV6-2/TRBV6-3 | . | . | CASSSQGGYEQYF | TGTGCCAGCAGTTCGCAGGGGGGATACGAGCAGTACTTC
TRBJ2-7 | TRBV6-1 | . | . | CASSELDSSYEQYF | TGTGCCAGCAGTGAATTGGACAGCTCCTACGAGCAGTACTTC
TRBJ2-7 | TRBV5-6 | TRBD2 | . | CASSLTRLAGGYEQYF | TGTGCCAGCAGCCTCACCCGGCTAGCGGGAGGGTACGAGCAGTACTTC
TRBJ1-1 | TRBV7-9 | TRBD1 | . | CASSWLGTVVNTEAFF | TGTGCCAGCAGCTGGTTAGGGACAGTTGTTAACACTGAAGCTTTCTTT
TRBJ1-5 | TRBV19 | . | . | CASTVGRPNQPQHF | TGTGCCAGTACGGTCGGTCGCCCCAATCAGCCCCAGCATTTT
TRBJ2-7 | TRBV6-2/TRBV6-3 | . | . | CASSYKLGYEQYF | TGTGCCAGCAGTTACAAGCTAGGCTACGAGCAGTACTTC
TRBJ2-7 | TRBV28 | . | . | CASSWTGTPPSYEQYF | TGTGCCAGCAGTTGGACCGGGACACCTCCCTCCTACGAGCAGTACTTC
TRBJ2-7 | TRBV21-1 | . | . | CASRQTGGHNCSYEQYF | TGTGCCAGCAGACAGACAGGGGGACACAACTGCTCCTACGAGCAGTACTTC